The TCR beta chain described here comes from a study of T-cell reconstitution after alpha-beta-depleted transplantation in children. This clonotype has only a few counts. Germline values: CDR1 SQVTM, CDR2 ANQGSEA. The CDR3 spans 16 residues. J gave up 0 bases and V 6 bases, and 8 bases lay outside the gene matches. A TCRbeta library incorporating unique molecular identifiers was prepared. TCRdb re-called the PCR reads through MiXCR, storing one row per CDR3 protein. The table records approximately 520,000 distinct CDR3 sequences, less than 35% of them present only once. The material was PBMCs from the stem cell graft donor, obtained from the stem cell graft. The receptor comes from a human donor who donated a stem cell graft to a child with aplastic anemia. V is TRBV29-1 and J is TRBJ2-3; the match to TRBD2 covers 11 bases. CDR3 DNA: TGCAGCGTCGGGGGGACTAGCGGTTCTAGCACAGATACGCAGTATTTT. This translates into CSVGGTSGSSTDTQYF.